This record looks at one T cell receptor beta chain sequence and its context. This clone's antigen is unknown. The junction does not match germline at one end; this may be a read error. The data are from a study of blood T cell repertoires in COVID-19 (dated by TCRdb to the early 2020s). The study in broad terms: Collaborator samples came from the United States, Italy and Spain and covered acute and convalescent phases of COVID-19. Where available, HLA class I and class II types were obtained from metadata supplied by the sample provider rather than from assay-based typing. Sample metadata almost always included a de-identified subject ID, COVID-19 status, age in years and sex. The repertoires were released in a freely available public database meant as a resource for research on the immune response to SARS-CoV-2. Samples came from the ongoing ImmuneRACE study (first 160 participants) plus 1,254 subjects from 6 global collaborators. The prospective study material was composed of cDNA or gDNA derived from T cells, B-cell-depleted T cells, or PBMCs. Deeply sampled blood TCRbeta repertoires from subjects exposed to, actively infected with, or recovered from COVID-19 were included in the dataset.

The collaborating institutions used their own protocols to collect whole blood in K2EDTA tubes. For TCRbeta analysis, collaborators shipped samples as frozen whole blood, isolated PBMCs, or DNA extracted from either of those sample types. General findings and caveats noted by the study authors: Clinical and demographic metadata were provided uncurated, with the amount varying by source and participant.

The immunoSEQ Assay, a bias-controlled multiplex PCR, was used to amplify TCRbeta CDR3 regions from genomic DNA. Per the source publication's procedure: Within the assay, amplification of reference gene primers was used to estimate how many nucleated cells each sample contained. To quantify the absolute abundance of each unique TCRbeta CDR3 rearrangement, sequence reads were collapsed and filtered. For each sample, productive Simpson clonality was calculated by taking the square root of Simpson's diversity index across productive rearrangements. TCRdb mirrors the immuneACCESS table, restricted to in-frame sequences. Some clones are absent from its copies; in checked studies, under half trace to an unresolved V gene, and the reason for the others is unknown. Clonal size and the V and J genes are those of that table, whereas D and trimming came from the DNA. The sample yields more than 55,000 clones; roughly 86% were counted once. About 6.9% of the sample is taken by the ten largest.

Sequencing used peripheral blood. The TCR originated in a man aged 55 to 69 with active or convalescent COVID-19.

The sequenced DNA: TGTGCCAGCAGTTACTCGGGGGACAGGGGGCCCAGTAACTTC. Its protein is CASSYSGDRGPSNF. The rearranged segments are TRBV6-5 and TRBJ2-7; the central 12 bases match TRBD1. Counted from cysteine to phenylalanine, this CDR3 has 14 amino acids. This entry keeps only the CDR3 DNA: 42 bases, framed from base 1. CDR1 is given as MNHEY and CDR2 as SVGAGI, both from the germline V gene.